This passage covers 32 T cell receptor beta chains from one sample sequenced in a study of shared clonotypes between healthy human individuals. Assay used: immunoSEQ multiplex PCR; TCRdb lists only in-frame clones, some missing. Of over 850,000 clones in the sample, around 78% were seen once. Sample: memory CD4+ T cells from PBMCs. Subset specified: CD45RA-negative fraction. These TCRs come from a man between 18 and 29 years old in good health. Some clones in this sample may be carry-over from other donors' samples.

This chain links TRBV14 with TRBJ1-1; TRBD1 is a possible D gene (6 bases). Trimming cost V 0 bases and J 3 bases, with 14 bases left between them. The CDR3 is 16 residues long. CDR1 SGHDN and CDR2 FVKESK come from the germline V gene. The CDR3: CASSQDGGALHTEAFF. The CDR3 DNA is TGTGCCAGCAGCCAAGACGGGGGGGCCCTCCACACTGAAGCTTTCTTT.

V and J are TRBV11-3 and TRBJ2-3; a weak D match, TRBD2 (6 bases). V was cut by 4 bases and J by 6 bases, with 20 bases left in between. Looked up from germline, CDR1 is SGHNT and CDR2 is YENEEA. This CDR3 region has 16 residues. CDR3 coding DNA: TGTGCCAGCAGCTCTCAAGGACGCTCAGGAGGGGATACGCAGTATTTT. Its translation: CASSSQGRSGGDTQYF.

Here the CDR3 DNA reads TGTGCCAGCAGCAGGACCGGGACTAGCGCCTACAATGAGCAGTTCTTC. Its protein is CASSRTGTSAYNEQFF. The V and J genes are TRBV9 and TRBJ2-1; the match to TRBD2 covers 10 bases. CDR1 and CDR2 from the germline V gene are SGDLS and YYNGEE. The CDR3 totals 16 residues. V gave up 4 bases and J gave up 2 bases; unmatched junction bases: 6.

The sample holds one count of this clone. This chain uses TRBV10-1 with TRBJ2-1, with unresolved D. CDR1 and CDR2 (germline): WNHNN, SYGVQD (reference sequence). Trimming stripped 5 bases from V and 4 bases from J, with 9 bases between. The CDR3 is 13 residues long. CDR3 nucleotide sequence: TGCGCCAGCAGTCCCGAGCCTTACAATGAGCAGTTCTTC. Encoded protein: CASSPEPYNEQFF.

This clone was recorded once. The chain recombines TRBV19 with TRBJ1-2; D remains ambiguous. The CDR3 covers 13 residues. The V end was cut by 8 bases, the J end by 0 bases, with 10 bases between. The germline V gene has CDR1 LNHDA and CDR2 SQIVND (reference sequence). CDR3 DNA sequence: TGTGCCAGTTCCCTAGGAGCTAACTATGGCTACACCTTC. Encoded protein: CASSLGANYGYTF.

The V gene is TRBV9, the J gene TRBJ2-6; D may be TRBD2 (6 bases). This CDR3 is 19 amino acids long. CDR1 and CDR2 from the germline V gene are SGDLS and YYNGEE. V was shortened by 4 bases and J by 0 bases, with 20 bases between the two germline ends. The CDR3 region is CASSPGGRELPSGANVLTF. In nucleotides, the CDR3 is TGTGCCAGCAGCCCAGGTGGTCGGGAGTTGCCCTCTGGGGCCAACGTCCTGACTTTC.

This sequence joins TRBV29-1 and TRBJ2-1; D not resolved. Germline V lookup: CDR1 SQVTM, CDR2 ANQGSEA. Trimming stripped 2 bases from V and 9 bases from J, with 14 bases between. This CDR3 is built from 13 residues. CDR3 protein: CSVETPGPPEQFF. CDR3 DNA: TGCAGCGTTGAAACCCCCGGGCCACCTGAGCAGTTCTTC.

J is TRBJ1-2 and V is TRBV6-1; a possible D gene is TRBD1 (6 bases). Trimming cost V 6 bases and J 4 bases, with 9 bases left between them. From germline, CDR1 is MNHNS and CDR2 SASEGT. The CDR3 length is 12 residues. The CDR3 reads CASRQGFYGYTF. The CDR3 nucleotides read TGTGCCAGCAGACAGGGATTCTATGGCTACACCTTC.

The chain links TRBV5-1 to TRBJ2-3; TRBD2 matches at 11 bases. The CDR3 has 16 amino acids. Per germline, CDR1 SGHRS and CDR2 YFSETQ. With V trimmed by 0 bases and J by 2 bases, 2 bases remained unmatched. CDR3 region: CASSLATSGDTDTQYF. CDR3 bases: TGCGCCAGCAGCTTGGCGACTAGCGGGGACACAGATACGCAGTATTTT.

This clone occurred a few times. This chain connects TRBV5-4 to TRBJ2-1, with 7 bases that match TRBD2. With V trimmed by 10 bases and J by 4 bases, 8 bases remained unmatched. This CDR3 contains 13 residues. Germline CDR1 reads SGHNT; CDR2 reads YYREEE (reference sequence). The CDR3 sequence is CASGRERYNEQFF. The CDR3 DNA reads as TGTGCCTCCGGGCGGGAGAGGTACAATGAGCAGTTCTTC.

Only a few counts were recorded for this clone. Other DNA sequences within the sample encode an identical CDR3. CDR3 sequence (DNA): TGCGCCAGCAGCTTTGGGAACACTGAAGCTTTCTTT. Translating gives CASSFGNTEAFF. The chain carries TRBV5-1 and TRBJ1-1; D unclear. Looked up from germline, CDR1 is SGHRS and CDR2 is YFSETQ. This CDR3 comprises 12 residues. V lost 2 bases, J lost 1 base, and 3 bases lay in between.

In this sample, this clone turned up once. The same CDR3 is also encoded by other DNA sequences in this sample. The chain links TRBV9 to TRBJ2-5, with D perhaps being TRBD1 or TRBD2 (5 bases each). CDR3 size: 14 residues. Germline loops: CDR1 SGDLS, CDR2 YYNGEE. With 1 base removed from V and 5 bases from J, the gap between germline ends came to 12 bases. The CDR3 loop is CASSVRGVGETQYF. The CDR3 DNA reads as TGTGCCAGCAGCGTACGAGGGGTTGGGGAGACCCAGTACTTC.

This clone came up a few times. The CDR3 sequence is CASSLGPELDTQYF. CDR3 bases: TGCGCCAGCAGCTTGGGGCCGGAGCTGGATACGCAGTATTTT. The rearrangement joins TRBV5-1 to TRBJ2-3; D gene uncertain. The length of the CDR3 is 14 residues. The germline CDR1 and CDR2 sequences are SGHRS and YFSETQ. V lost 0 bases and J 6 bases, leaving 11 bases between the germline ends.

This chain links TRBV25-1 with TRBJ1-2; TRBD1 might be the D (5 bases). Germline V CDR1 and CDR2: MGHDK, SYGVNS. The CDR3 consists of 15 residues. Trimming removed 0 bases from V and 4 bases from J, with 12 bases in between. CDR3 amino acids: CASSEYRASLYGYTF. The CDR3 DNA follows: TGTGCCAGCAGTGAATACAGGGCGTCGCTCTATGGCTACACCTTC.

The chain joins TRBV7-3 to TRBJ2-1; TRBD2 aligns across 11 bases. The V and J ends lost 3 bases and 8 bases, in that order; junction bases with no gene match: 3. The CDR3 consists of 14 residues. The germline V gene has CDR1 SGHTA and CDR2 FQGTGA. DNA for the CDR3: TGTGCCAGCAGCTTCCTAGCGGGAGGAGATGAGCAGTTCTTC. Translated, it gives CASSFLAGGDEQFF. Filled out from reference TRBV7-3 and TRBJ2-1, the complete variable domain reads GAGVSQTPSNKVTEKGKYVELRCDPISGHTALYWYRQSLGQGPEFLIYFQGTGAADDSGLPNDRFFAVRPEGSVSTLKIQRTERGDSAVYLCASSFLAGGDEQFFGPGTRLTVL.

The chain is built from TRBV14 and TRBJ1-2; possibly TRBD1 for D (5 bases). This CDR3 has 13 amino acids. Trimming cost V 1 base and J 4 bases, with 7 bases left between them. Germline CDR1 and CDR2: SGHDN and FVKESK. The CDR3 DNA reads TGTGCCAGCAGCCAAGGACAGACCTATGGCTACACCTTC. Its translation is CASSQGQTYGYTF.

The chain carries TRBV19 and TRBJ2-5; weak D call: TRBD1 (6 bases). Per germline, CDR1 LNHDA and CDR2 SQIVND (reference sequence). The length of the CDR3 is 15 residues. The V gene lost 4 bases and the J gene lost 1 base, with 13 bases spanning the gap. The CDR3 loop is CASSRQDGFQETQYF. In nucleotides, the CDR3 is TGTGCCAGTAGTAGACAGGACGGGTTCCAAGAGACCCAGTACTTC.

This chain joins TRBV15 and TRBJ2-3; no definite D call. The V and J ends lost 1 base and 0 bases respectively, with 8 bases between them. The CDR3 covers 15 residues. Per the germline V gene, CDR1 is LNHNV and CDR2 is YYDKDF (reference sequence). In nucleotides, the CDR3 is TGTGCCACCAGCAGAGCGGGCGGCAGCACAGATACGCAGTATTTT. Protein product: CATSRAGGSTDTQYF.

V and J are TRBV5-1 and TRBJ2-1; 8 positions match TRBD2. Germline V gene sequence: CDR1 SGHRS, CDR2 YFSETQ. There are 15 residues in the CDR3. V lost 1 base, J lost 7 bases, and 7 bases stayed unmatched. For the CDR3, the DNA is TGCGCCAGCAGCTTGCCGAGCGGGAGAAGGAATGAGCAGTTCTTC. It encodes CASSLPSGRRNEQFF.

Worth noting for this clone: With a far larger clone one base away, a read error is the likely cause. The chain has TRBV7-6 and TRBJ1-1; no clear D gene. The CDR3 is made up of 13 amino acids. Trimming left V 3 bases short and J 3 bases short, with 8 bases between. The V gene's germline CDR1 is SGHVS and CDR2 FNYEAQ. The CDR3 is CASSFSSDTEAFF. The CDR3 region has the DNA TGTGCCAGCAGCTTCAGCTCTGACACTGAAGCTTTCTTT.

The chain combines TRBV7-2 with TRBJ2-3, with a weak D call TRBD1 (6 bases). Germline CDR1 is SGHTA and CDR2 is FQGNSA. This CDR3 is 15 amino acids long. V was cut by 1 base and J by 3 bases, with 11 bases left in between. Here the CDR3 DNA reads TGTGCCAGCAGCTTAGTGAGGGGGAGTACAGATACGCAGTATTTT. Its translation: CASSLVRGSTDTQYF. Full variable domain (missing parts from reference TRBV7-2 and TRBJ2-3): GAGVSQSPSNKVTEKGKDVELRCDPISGHTALYWYRQSLGQGLEFLIYFQGNSAPDKSGLPSDRFSAERTGGSVSTLTIQRTQQEDSAVYLCASSLVRGSTDTQYFGPGTRLTVL.

This CDR3 is CASSFPGYNEQFF. In nucleotides, the CDR3 is TGTGCCAGCAGTTTTCCGGGGTACAATGAGCAGTTCTTC. V is TRBV27 and J is TRBJ2-1; D may be TRBD2 (5 bases). The CDR3 is made up of 13 amino acids. V was trimmed by 3 bases and J by 4 bases, leaving 7 bases between them. In germline, CDR1 is MNHEY, CDR2 SMNVEV (reference sequence).

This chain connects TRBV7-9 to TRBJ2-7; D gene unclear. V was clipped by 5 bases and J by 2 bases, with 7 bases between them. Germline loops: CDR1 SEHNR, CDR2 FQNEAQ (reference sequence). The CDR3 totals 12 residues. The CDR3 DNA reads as TGTGCCAGCAGCCTACATACCTACGAGCAGTACTTC. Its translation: CASSLHTYEQYF. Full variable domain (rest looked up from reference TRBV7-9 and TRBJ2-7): DTGVSQNPRHKITKRGQNVTFRCDPISEHNRLYWYRQTLGQGPEFLTYFQNEAQLEKSRLLSDRFSAERPKGSFSTLEIQRTEQGDSAMYLCASSLHTYEQYFGPGTRLTVT.

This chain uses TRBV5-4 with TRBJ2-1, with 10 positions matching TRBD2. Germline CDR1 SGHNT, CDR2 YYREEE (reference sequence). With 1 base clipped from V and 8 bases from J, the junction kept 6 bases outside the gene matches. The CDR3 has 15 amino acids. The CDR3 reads CASSLRLAGFHEQFF. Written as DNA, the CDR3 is TGTGCCAGCAGCTTGCGACTAGCGGGCTTCCATGAGCAGTTCTTC.

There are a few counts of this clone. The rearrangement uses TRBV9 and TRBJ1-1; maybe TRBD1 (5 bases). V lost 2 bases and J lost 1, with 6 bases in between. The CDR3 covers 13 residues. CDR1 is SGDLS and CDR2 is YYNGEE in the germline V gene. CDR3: CASSVDRNTEAFF. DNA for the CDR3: TGTGCCAGCAGCGTTGACAGGAACACTGAAGCTTTCTTT. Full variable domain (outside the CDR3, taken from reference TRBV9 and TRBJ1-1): DSGVTQTPKHLITATGQRVTLRCSPRSGDLSVYWYQQSLDQGLQFLIQYYNGEERAKGNILERFSAQQFPDLHSELNLSSLELGDSALYFCASSVDRNTEAFFGQGTRLTVV.

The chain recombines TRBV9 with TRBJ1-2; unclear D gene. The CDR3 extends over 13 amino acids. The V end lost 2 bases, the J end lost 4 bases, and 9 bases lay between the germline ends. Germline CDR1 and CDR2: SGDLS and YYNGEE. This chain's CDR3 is CASSVSMGYGYTF. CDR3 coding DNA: TGTGCCAGCAGCGTTTCCATGGGCTATGGCTACACCTTC.

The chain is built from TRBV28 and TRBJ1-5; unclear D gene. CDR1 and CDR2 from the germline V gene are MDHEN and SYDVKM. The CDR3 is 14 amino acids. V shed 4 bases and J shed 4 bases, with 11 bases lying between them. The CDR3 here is CASSSLGRNQPQHF. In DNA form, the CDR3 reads TGTGCCAGCAGTTCCCTCGGACGGAATCAGCCCCAGCATTTT.

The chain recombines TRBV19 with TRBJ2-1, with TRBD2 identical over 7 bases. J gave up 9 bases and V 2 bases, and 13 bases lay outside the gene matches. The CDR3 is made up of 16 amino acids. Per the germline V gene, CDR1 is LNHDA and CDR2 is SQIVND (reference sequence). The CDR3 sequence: CASSIMPSGHGAEQFF. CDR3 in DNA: TGTGCCAGTAGTATAATGCCTAGCGGCCACGGGGCTGAGCAGTTCTTC.

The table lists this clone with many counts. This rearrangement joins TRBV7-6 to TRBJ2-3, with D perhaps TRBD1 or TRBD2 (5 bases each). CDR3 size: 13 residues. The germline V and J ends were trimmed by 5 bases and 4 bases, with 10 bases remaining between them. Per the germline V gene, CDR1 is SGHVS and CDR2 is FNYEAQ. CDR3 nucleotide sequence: TGTGCCAGCAGCGCGATGGGGGCAGATACGCAGTATTTT. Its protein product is CASSAMGADTQYF.

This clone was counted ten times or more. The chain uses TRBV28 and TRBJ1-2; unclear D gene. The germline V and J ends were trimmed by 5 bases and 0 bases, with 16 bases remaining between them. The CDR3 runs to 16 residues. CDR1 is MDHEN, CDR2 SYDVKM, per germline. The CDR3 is CASSTLIGPANYGYTF. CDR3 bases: TGTGCCAGCAGTACCCTAATTGGGCCCGCTAACTATGGCTACACCTTC.

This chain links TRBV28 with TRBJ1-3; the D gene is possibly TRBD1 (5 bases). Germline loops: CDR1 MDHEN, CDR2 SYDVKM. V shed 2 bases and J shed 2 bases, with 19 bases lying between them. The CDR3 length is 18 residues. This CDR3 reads CASSLLPRGGITGNTIYF. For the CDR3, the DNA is TGTGCCAGCAGTTTACTCCCACGCGGGGGGATTACTGGAAACACCATATATTTT.

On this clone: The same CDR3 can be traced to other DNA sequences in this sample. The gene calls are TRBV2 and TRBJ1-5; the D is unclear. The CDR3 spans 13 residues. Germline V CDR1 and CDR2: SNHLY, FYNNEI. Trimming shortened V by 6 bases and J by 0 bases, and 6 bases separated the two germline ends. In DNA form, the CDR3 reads TGTGCCAGCAGGGGAGATAGCAATCAGCCCCAGCATTTT. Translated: CASRGDSNQPQHF.